This T cell receptor beta chain originates from a study of blood T cell repertoires in COVID-19. The trim removed 5 bases at V and 5 bases at J, leaving 6 bases unmatched. The germline CDR1 and CDR2 sequences are SGHTA and FQGNSA. CDR3 length: 14 amino acids. In the case of this clone: Within the sample, other DNA sequences also encode this same CDR3.

Method: immunoSEQ multiplex PCR; TCRdb's copy keeps in-frame clones and lacks some. Counted here are 150,000 to 200,000 clones, about 75% occurring once; the ten biggest clones make up around 7.9%. The material sequenced was peripheral blood. This clonotype was obtained from a woman between 50 and 59 years old with active or convalescent COVID-19. This rearrangement joins TRBV7-2 to TRBJ1-1; 9 nucleotides align to TRBD1. The CDR3 loop is CASSPRQGGTEAFF. In nucleotides, the CDR3 is TGTGCCAGCAGCCCACGACAGGGGGGGACTGAAGCTTTCTTT.